This is a list of T cell receptor beta chains from one sample in a study of PD-1 blockade in classical Hodgkin lymphoma. Assay used: immunoSEQ multiplex PCR; TCRdb lists only in-frame clones, some missing. Among 20,000 to 25,000 clones, about 65% were seen once, and the ten largest hold about a sixth. The sequencing here drew on peripheral blood mononuclear cells (PBMCs), taken at baseline. The origin of the receptors is a human donor with classical Hodgkin lymphoma. Each CDR3 is given with its conserved first and last residue. A D gene is named only where the DNA matches it firmly. Size is omitted from some rows. Given values are once, few, many or a class for expanded clones.

d_gene	v_gene	j_gene	abundance	CDR3aa	CDR3nt
-	TRBV28	TRBJ1-3	few	CASSSPANTIYF	TGTGCCAGCAGTTCACCTGCAAACACCATATATTTT
TRBD2	TRBV6-6	TRBJ2-7	-	CASSYPSGSSYEQYF	TGTGCCAGCAGTTACCCCAGCGGGAGCTCCTACGAGCAGTACTTC
TRBD2	TRBV5-1	TRBJ2-5	-	CASSLAGGGAFETQYF	TGCGCCAGCAGCTTGGCGGGCGGGGGGGCCTTCGAGACCCAGTACTTC
-	TRBV2	TRBJ1-1	once	CASSEWGERAEAFF	TGTGCCAGCAGTGAATGGGGGGAGAGGGCTGAAGCTTTCTTT
-	TRBV6-6	TRBJ2-6	once	CASSTRVTGANVLTF	TGTGCCAGCAGCACCAGGGTTACTGGGGCCAACGTCCTGACTTTC
TRBD1	TRBV15	TRBJ2-3	-	CATSTLTGADTQYF	TGTGCCACCAGCACACTAACAGGGGCAGATACGCAGTATTTT
-	TRBV18	TRBJ1-1	-	CASSPRSGNTEAFF	TGTGCCAGCTCACCACGTAGCGGGAACACTGAAGCTTTCTTT
-	TRBV19	TRBJ2-5	-	CASSIGRVYQETQYF	TGTGCCAGTAGTATAGGGCGGGTCTACCAAGAGACCCAGTACTTC
-	TRBV19	TRBJ2-6	-	CASSILPGAGANVLTF	TGTGCCAGTAGTATACTCCCAGGCGCCGGGGCCAACGTCCTGACTTTC
-	TRBV28	TRBJ2-3	-	CASGYDTQYF	TGTGCCAGTGGTTATGATACGCAGTATTTT
-	TRBV28	TRBJ2-3	-	CASSPWGTSTDTQYF	TGTGCCAGCAGTCCCTGGGGTACTAGCACAGATACGCAGTATTTT
TRBD2	TRBV11-2	TRBJ2-5	few	CASSPRVLAGEQETQYF	TGTGCCAGCAGCCCCAGGGTCCTAGCGGGGGAACAGGAGACCCAGTACTTC
-	TRBV9	TRBJ1-4	-	CASSVGRALNEKLFF	TGTGCCAGCAGCGTAGGTAGAGCACTGAATGAAAAACTGTTTTTT
-	TRBV29-1	TRBJ1-1	-	CSVLGPEAFF	TGCAGCGTCCTGGGCCCCGAAGCTTTCTTT
TRBD1	TRBV6-5	TRBJ1-1	-	CASSGTGLMAFF	TGTGCCAGCAGTGGGACAGGGCTTATGGCTTTCTTT
-	TRBV4-2	TRBJ1-1	-	CASSQDSIRSTEAFF	TGTGCCAGCAGCCAAGACTCTATCCGGAGCACTGAAGCTTTCTTT
-	TRBV4-3	TRBJ2-7	-	CASSQGTGRQFDQYF	TGCGCCAGCAGCCAGGGTACGGGACGGCAATTCGACCAGTACTTC
-	TRBV18	TRBJ2-3	-	CASSPDQGTQYF	TGTGCCAGCTCCCCGGACCAGGGAACGCAGTATTTT
-	TRBV30	TRBJ1-1	many	CARSTGTEAFF	TGTGCCCGTAGCACAGGGACCGAAGCTTTCTTT
TRBD2	TRBV5-4	TRBJ2-7	-	CASSGLAGGEQYF	TGTGCCAGCTCGGGACTAGCGGGAGGAGAGCAGTACTTC
-	TRBV2	TRBJ1-3	-	CASRETAYSGNTIYF	TGTGCCAGCAGGGAGACAGCTTACTCTGGAAACACCATATATTTT
-	TRBV7-2	TRBJ1-6	-	CASSLTPPGDNSPLHF	TGTGCCAGCAGCTTAACCCCCCCGGGGGACAATTCACCCCTCCACTTT
-	TRBV19	TRBJ1-2	-	CASSGNGYTF	TGTGCCAGTAGCGGTAATGGCTACACCTTC
TRBD2	TRBV6-1	TRBJ2-2	-	CASSVWSSGGPNTGELFF	TGTGCCAGCAGTGTGTGGAGTAGCGGGGGCCCGAACACCGGGGAGCTGTTTTTT
-	TRBV25-1	TRBJ2-7	-	CASGGWGASRYEQYF	TGTGCCAGCGGGGGTTGGGGAGCCTCAAGGTACGAGCAGTACTTC
TRBD1	TRBV29-1	TRBJ2-2	-	CSVGFPGQGAGELFF	TGCAGCGTTGGCTTCCCGGGACAGGGGGCCGGGGAGCTGTTTTTT
-	TRBV4-3	TRBJ2-2	-	CASSQVSGELFF	TGCGCCAGCAGCCAAGTTTCCGGGGAGCTGTTTTTT
-	TRBV4-3	TRBJ2-7	-	CASSQVSFRDGYEQYF	TGCGCCAGCAGCCAAGTGAGCTTCCGTGACGGCTACGAGCAGTACTTC
-	TRBV6-6	TRBJ2-6	-	CASTLSTGANVLTF	TGTGCCAGCACATTGAGTACTGGGGCCAACGTCCTGACTTTC
TRBD1	TRBV2	TRBJ1-5	-	CASSEEGRGNNQPQHF	TGTGCCAGCAGTGAAGAGGGCAGGGGGAACAATCAGCCCCAGCATTTT
-	TRBV27	TRBJ2-4	few	CASRPLAWAPPSSSLAKNIQYF	TGTGCCAGCAGGCCCTTAGCCTGGGCTCCCCCATCCTCCTCGCTAGCCAAAAACATTCAGTACTTC
TRBD2	TRBV29-1	TRBJ2-7	-	CSVKLAGTYEQYF	TGCAGCGTTAAACTAGCGGGGACCTACGAGCAGTACTTC
-	TRBV4-3	TRBJ1-4	-	CASSQDLTSNEKLFF	TGCGCCAGCAGCCAAGATCTCACTTCTAATGAAAAACTGTTTTTT
-	TRBV4-2	TRBJ2-2	-	CASSQGGDTGELFF	TGTGCCAGCAGCCAAGGAGGGGACACCGGGGAGCTGTTTTTT
-	TRBV11-2	TRBJ2-1	-	CASSFPTGRGSEQFF	TGTGCCAGCAGCTTCCCGACAGGCCGGGGGAGTGAGCAGTTCTTC